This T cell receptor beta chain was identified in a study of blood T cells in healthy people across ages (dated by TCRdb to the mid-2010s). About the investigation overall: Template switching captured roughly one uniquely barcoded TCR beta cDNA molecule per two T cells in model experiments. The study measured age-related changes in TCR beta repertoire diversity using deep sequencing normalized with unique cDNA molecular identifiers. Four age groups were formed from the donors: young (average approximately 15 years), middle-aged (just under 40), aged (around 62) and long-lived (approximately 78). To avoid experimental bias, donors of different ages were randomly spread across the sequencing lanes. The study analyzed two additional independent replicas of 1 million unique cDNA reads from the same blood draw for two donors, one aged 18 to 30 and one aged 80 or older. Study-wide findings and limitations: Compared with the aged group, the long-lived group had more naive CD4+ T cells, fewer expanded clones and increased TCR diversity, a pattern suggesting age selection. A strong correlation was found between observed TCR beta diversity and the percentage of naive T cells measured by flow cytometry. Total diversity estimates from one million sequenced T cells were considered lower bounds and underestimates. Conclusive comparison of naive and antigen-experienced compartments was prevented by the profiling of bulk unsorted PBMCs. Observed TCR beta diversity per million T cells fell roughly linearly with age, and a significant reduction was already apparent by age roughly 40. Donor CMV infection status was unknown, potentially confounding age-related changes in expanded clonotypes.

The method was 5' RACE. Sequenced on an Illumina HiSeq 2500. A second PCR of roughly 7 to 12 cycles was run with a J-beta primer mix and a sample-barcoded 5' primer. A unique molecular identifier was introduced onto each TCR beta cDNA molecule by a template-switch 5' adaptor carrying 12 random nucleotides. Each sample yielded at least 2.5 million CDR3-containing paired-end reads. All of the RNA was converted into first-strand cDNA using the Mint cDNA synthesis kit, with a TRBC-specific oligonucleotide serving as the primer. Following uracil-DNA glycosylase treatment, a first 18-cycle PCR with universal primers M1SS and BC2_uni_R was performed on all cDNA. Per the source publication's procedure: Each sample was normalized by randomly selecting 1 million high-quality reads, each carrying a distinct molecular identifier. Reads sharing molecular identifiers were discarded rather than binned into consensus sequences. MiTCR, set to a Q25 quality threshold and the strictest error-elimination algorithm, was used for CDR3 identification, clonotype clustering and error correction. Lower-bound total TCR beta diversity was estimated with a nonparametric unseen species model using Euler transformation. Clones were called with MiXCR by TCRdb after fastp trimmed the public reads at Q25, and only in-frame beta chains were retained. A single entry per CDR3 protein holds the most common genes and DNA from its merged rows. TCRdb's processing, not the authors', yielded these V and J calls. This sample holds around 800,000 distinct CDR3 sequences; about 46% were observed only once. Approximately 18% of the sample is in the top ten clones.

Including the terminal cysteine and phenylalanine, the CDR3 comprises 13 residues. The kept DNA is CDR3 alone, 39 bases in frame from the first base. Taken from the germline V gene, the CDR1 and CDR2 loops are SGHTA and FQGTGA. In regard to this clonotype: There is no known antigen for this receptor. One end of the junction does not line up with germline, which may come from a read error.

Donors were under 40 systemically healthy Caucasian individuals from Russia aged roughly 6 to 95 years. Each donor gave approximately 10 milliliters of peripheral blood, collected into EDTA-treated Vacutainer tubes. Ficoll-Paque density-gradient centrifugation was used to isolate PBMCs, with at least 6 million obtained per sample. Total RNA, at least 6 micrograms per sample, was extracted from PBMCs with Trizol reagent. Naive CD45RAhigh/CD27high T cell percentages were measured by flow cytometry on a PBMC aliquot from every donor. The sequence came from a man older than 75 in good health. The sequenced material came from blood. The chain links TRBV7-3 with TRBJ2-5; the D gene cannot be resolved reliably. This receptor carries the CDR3 CACSPTRQSPQYF. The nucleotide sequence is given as TGTGCCTGCAGCCCAACAAGACAATCGCCGCAGTACTTC.